Each of the 21 T cell receptor beta chains below was sequenced from the same sample in a study of beta chain features in type 1 diabetes. The investigators reverse transcribed all of the isolated RNA, so they sequenced expressed TCRB transcripts. Profiled with immunoSEQ multiplex PCR; TCRdb holds only in-frame clones, not every one. The data hold about 900,000 clones, with roughly 16% observed a single time. Sequencing was carried out using naive CD4+ T cells from blood. The origin of the receptors is a woman aged 18-29 years in good health.

This clone came up a few times. V and J are TRBV11-2 and TRBJ1-1; possibly TRBD1 for D (5 bases). This CDR3 region has 16 residues. V was trimmed by 5 bases and J by 0 bases, leaving 16 bases between them. Germline CDR1 reads SGHAT; CDR2 reads FQNNGV. The CDR3 region is CASSKSSGEVNTEAFF. The CDR3 DNA reads as TGTGCCAGCAGCAAGTCCTCGGGGGAAGTGAACACTGAAGCTTTCTTT.

The gene calls are TRBV2 and TRBJ1-4, with no clear D. Germline CDR1 reads SNHLY; CDR2 reads FYNNEI. Trimming shortened V by 4 bases and J by 4 bases, and 13 bases separated the two germline ends. This CDR3 comprises 15 residues. This CDR3 is CASSGTTGFNEKLFF. As DNA, the CDR3 is TGTGCCAGCAGTGGGACGACGGGGTTTAATGAAAAACTGTTTTTT.

This clone was picked up a small number of times. This chain uses TRBV14 with TRBJ2-7; weak D call: TRBD2 (5 bases). The CDR3 runs 14 residues. V lost 1 base and J 2 bases, leaving 9 bases between the germline ends. Germline CDR1 SGHDN, CDR2 FVKESK. CDR3 DNA sequence: TGTGCCAGCAGCCAAGCGGGATCCCCCTACGAGCAGTACTTC. Translating gives CASSQAGSPYEQYF. The full variable domain, with the rest looked up from reference TRBV14 and TRBJ2-7, is EAGVTQFPSHSVIEKGQTVTLRCDPISGHDNLYWYRRVMGKEIKFLLHFVKESKQDESGMPNNRFLAERTGGTYSTLKVQPAELEDSGVYFCASSQAGSPYEQYFGPGTRLTVT.

In this sample, this clone turned up a few times. Additional DNA sequences in this sample encode the identical CDR3. V usage is TRBV18 and J usage is TRBJ1-5; no reliable D call. This CDR3 comprises 13 residues. The V end lost 3 bases, the J end lost 2 bases, and 5 bases lay between the germline ends. The germline CDR1 and CDR2 sequences are KGHSH and LQKENI. The CDR3 DNA reads TGTGCCAGCTCACCGTCAGGCAATCAGCCCCAGCATTTT. Protein: CASSPSGNQPQHF.

This clone was seen more than once but under ten times. The V call is TRBV7-2, the J call TRBJ2-4, with D perhaps TRBD1 or TRBD2 (5 bases each). With 5 bases removed from V and 6 bases from J, the gap between germline ends came to 11 bases. Per germline, CDR1 SGHTA and CDR2 FQGNSA. The CDR3 spans 13 residues. The CDR3 DNA reads TGTGCCAGCAGCCAAGGGACCACAAACATTCAGTACTTC. Amino acids: CASSQGTTNIQYF. Full variable domain (missing parts from reference TRBV7-2 and TRBJ2-4): GAGVSQSPSNKVTEKGKDVELRCDPISGHTALYWYRQSLGQGLEFLIYFQGNSAPDKSGLPSDRFSAERTGGSVSTLTIQRTQQEDSAVYLCASSQGTTNIQYFGAGTRLSVL.

The chain has TRBV5-1 and TRBJ2-2, with TRBD2 matching over 7 bases. This CDR3 contains 16 residues. V lost 5 bases to trimming and J lost 1 base; unmatched junction nucleotides: 8. The germline V gene encodes CDR1 SGHRS and CDR2 YFSETQ. For the CDR3, the DNA is TGCGCCAGCAGGAAGTTAGCGGGTTTGAACACCGGGGAGCTGTTTTTT. It encodes CASRKLAGLNTGELFF.

The chain recombines TRBV11-2 with TRBJ2-4; D ambiguous. Trimming took off 3 bases at V and 1 base at J, with 13 bases between the two ends. From germline, CDR1 is SGHAT and CDR2 FQNNGV. The CDR3 is 16 amino acids. CDR3: CASSFRAQDAKNIQYF. The CDR3 DNA reads as TGTGCCAGCAGCTTTCGGGCCCAGGATGCCAAAAACATTCAGTACTTC.

J is TRBJ2-1 and V is TRBV18; 7 bases fit TRBD2. V lost 3 bases to trimming and J lost 16 bases; unmatched junction nucleotides: 9. Germline V CDR1 and CDR2: KGHSH, LQKENI. The CDR3 length is 12 residues. CDR3 coding DNA: TGTGCCAGCTCACCGGGGGAGGGCAATCGATTCTTC. Amino acids: CASSPGEGNRFF.

This clone has just a few counts. The J gene is TRBJ1-5, the V gene TRBV19, with no clear D. The CDR3 consists of 16 residues. With 5 bases removed from V and 0 bases from J, the gap between germline ends came to 14 bases. Germline lookup yields CDR1 LNHDA and CDR2 SQIVND (reference sequence). As DNA, the CDR3 is TGTGCCAGTAGTTTACCAGGAACACATAGCAATCAGCCCCAGCATTTT. This codes for CASSLPGTHSNQPQHF.

This clone was seen more than once but under ten times. The chain employs TRBV11-2 and TRBJ2-3; 8 positions match TRBD1. This CDR3 contains 16 residues. Germline assignment: CDR1 SGHAT and CDR2 FQNNGV. The V segment lost 2 bases and the J segment 3 bases; nucleotides outside the gene matches: 7. The DNA of the CDR3 is TGTGCCAGCAGCTTAATCTGGGACAGGCAAACAGATACGCAGTATTTT. It codes for CASSLIWDRQTDTQYF.

This clone was seen only a few times. Distinct nucleotide sequences in the sample also encode this CDR3. The chain combines TRBV5-4 with TRBJ2-2; TRBD2 matches 8 bases. CDR1 and CDR2 (germline): SGHNT, YYREEE (reference sequence). V trimming: 3 bases; J trimming: 3 bases; junction bases outside the gene matches: 4. The CDR3 has 15 residues. The CDR3: CASSSGTRDTGELFF. The CDR3 DNA sequence: TGTGCCAGCAGCTCCGGGACTAGGGACACCGGGGAGCTGTTTTTT.

This clone showed up just a few times. This may be a read error, as it is one base from a much larger clone. The chain recombines TRBV27 with TRBJ2-3; D is unclear. Between the trimmed V and J ends, which lost 7 bases and 2 bases, there was a span of 4 bases. The CDR3 covers 11 residues. Germline lookup yields CDR1 MNHEY and CDR2 SMNVEV (reference sequence). CDR3: CASTHTDTQYF. The DNA for the CDR3 is TGTGCCAGCACCCACACAGATACGCAGTATTTT.

There are a few counts of this clone. This chain connects TRBV6-5 to TRBJ2-5, with 9 bases matching TRBD2. The germline V gene has CDR1 MNHEY and CDR2 SVGAGI. This CDR3 spans 14 amino acids. The V segment lost 6 bases and the J segment 1 base; nucleotides outside the gene matches: 3. Here the CDR3 reads CASSRSGGQETQYF. The CDR3 nucleotides are TGTGCCAGCAGCCGTAGCGGGGGCCAAGAGACCCAGTACTTC.

The rearrangement uses TRBV27 and TRBJ1-2; 7 bases line up with TRBD1. The length of the CDR3 is 14 residues. Unmatched junction bases numbered 8, after V lost 5 bases and J lost 5 bases. Germline CDR1 reads MNHEY; CDR2 reads SMNVEV (reference sequence). The CDR3 region is CASSVQGFGYGYTF. The CDR3 DNA is TGTGCCAGCAGTGTACAGGGGTTTGGTTATGGCTACACCTTC.

This clone was seen more than once but under ten times. This chain links TRBV7-2 with TRBJ1-1, with D possibly being TRBD1 (5 bases). Germline values: CDR1 SGHTA, CDR2 FQGNSA. The V end lost 6 bases, the J end lost 4 bases, and 18 bases lay between the germline ends. The CDR3 has 15 amino acids. CDR3 amino acids: CASSSGTPWGTEAFF. CDR3 nucleotides: TGTGCCAGCAGTTCCGGGACCCCCTGGGGCACTGAAGCTTTCTTT.

This clone was seen a few times. This chain joins TRBV7-2 and TRBJ1-5; D remains unclear. The germline V gene has CDR1 SGHTA and CDR2 FQGNSA. The CDR3 is 12 amino acids. V shed 3 bases and J shed 6 bases, with 6 bases lying between them. CDR3 protein: CASSFQSQPQHF. The CDR3, as DNA: TGTGCCAGCAGCTTTCAGAGTCAGCCCCAGCATTTT.

The J gene is TRBJ2-1, the V gene TRBV27; tentatively, D is TRBD2 (6 bases). Looked up from germline, CDR1 is MNHEY and CDR2 is SMNVEV (reference sequence). The CDR3 totals 15 residues. Between the trimmed V and J ends, which lost 2 bases and 7 bases, there was a span of 15 bases. CDR3 loop: CASSLARDPPNEQFF. The CDR3 DNA is TGTGCCAGCAGTTTAGCGCGGGACCCCCCAAATGAGCAGTTCTTC.

The rearrangement uses TRBV18 and TRBJ2-1, with D uncertain. With 2 bases removed from V and 9 bases from J, the gap between germline ends came to 11 bases. The germline V gene encodes CDR1 KGHSH and CDR2 LQKENI. The CDR3 loop spans 13 amino acids. CDR3 DNA: TGTGCCAGCTCACCAAAACTACGGAGTGAGCAGTTCTTC. Its translation: CASSPKLRSEQFF.

This clone was recorded a few times. The sample carries other DNA sequences with the same CDR3. The genes are TRBV6-5 and TRBJ2-1; tentative D call: TRBD2 (5 bases). CDR1 is MNHEY, CDR2 SVGAGI, per germline. V was pared by 8 bases and J by 1 base, with 6 bases between. The CDR3 is made up of 12 amino acids. DNA of the CDR3: TGTGCCAGCCGGGGTTCCTACAATGAGCAGTTCTTC. It codes for CASRGSYNEQFF.

The V call is TRBV18, the J call TRBJ1-4, with D hard to call. This CDR3 region has 14 residues. Trimming shortened V by 2 bases and J by 4 bases, and 8 bases separated the two germline ends. Germline-derived CDR1 and CDR2 are KGHSH and LQKENI. The CDR3 sequence: CASSPGLNNEKLFF. In nucleotides, the CDR3 is TGTGCCAGCTCACCAGGATTGAATAATGAAAAACTGTTTTTT.

This clone has more than one count but fewer than ten. The chain links TRBV28 to TRBJ2-3, with D unclear. The germline V gene encodes CDR1 MDHEN and CDR2 SYDVKM. The CDR3 runs 16 residues. V lost 6 bases to trimming and J lost 2 bases, with 18 bases between them. CDR3: CASSLTSLTVTDTQYF. The CDR3 nucleotides are TGTGCCAGCAGCCTTACCAGTCTGACGGTCACAGATACGCAGTATTTT.